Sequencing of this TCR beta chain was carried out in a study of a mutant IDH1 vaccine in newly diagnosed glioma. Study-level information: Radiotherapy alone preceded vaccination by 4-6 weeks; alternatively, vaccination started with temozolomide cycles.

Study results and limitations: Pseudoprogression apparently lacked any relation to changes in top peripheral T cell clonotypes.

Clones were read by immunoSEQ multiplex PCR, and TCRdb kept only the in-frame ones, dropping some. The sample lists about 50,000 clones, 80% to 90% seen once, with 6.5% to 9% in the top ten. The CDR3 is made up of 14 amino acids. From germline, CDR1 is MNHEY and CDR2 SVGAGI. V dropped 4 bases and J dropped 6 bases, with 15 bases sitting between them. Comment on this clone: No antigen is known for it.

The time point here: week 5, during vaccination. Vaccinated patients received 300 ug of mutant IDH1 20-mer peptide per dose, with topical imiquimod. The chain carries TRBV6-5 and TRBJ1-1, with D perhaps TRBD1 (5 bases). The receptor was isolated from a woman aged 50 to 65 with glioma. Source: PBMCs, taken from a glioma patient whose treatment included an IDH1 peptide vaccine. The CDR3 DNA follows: TGTGCCAGCAGTTTGGGTGGAGGGGATGCTGAAGCTTTCTTT. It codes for CASSLGGGDAEAFF.